The following is a TCR beta chain sequence with its context. Antigen unknown. TCRdb reprocessed the RT-PCR reads via MiXCR and lists one record per CDR3 protein. Of approximately 700,000 distinct CDR3 sequences listed, 15% to 19% are singletons. The V and J ends lost 3 bases and 2 bases, in that order; junction bases with no gene match: 8. From germline, CDR1 is SGHRS and CDR2 YFSETQ. The CDR3 consists of 15 residues. These data belong to a study of response to subunit inactivated influenza vaccine. The study, taken as a whole, reports: After each seasonal influenza vaccination, few new T cells are recruited, the authors suggested.

The TCR originated in a man aged 45-60 years who received an inactivated influenza vaccine. Sequencing used PBMCs from blood, obtained approximately 12 days after vaccination. The V and J genes are TRBV5-1 and TRBJ2-7; the match to TRBD1 covers 7 bases. The DNA for the CDR3 is TGCGCCAGCAGCTCCGGGACAGTTCTTACCTACGAGCAGTACTTC. This gives the protein CASSSGTVLTYEQYF.